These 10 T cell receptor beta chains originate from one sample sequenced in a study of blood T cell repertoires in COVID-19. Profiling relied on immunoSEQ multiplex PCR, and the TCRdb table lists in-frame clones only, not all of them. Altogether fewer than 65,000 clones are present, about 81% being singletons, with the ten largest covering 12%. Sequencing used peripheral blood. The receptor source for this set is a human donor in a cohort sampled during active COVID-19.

For the CDR3, the DNA is TGCGCCAGCAGCCAAGTCACAGGGGGCGATCAGCCCCAGCATTTT. Translated: CASSQVTGGDQPQHF. V usage is TRBV4-3 and J usage is TRBJ1-5, with 9 bases lining up with TRBD1. V was clipped by 1 base and J by 5 bases; unmatched bases: 3. Germline assignment: CDR1 LGHNA and CDR2 YSLEER. The CDR3 is 15 residues long.

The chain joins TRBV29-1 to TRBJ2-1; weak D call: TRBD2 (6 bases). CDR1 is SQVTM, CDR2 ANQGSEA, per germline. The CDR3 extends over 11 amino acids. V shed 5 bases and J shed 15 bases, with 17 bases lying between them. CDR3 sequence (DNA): TGCAGCGTTTCCCCGGGGACTCTATCGTTCTTC. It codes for CSVSPGTLSFF.

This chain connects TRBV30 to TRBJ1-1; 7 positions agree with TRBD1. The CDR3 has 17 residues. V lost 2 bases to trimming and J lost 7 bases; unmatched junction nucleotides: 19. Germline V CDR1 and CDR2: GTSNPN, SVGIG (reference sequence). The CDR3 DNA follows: TGTGCCTGGAGTAAAGACAGGGCCCCCCCCCGAAAGGATGAAGCTTTCTTT. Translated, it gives CAWSKDRAPPRKDEAFF.

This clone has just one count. This CDR3 reads CASSVGTGGSQPQHF. The CDR3, as DNA: TGTGCCAGCAGCGTCGGGACAGGGGGCTCTCAGCCCCAGCATTTT. The chain links TRBV9 to TRBJ1-5; 12 bases align to TRBD1. The trim removed 2 bases at V and 6 bases at J, leaving 3 bases unmatched. The CDR3 covers 15 residues. The germline V gene encodes CDR1 SGDLS and CDR2 YYNGEE.

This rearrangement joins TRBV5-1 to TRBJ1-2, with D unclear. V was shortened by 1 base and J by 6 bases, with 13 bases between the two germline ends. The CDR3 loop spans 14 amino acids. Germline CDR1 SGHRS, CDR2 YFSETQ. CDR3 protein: CASSLWYNADGYTF. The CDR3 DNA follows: TGCGCCAGCAGCTTGTGGTACAATGCGGATGGCTACACCTTC.

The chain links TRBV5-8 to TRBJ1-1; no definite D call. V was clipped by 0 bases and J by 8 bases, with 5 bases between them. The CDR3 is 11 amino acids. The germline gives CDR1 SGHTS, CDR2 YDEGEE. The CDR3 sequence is CASSLAGEAFF. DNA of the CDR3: TGTGCCAGCAGCTTGGCGGGGGAAGCTTTCTTT.

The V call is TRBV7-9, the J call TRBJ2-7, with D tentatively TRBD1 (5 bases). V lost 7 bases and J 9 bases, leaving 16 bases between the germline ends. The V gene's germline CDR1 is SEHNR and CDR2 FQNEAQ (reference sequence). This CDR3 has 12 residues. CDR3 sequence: CASNSQGTVQYF. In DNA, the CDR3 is TGTGCCAGCAACTCTCAGGGTACGGTGCAGTACTTC. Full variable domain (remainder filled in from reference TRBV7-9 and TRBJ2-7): DTGVSQNPRHKITKRGQNVTFRCDPISEHNRLYWYRQTLGQGPEFLTYFQNEAQLEKSRLLSDRFSAERPKGSFSTLEIQRTEQGDSAMYLCASNSQGTVQYFGPGTRLTVT.

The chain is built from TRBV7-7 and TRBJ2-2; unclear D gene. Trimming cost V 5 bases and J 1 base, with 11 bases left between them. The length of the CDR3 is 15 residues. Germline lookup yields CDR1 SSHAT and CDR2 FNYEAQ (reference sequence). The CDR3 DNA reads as TGTGCCAGCAGCCTACGATCCGGGAACACCGGGGAGCTGTTTTTT. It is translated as CASSLRSGNTGELFF.

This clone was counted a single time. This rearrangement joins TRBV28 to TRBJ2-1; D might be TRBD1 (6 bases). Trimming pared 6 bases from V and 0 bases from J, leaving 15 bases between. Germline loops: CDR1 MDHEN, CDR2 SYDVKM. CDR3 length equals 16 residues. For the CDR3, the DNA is TGTGCCAGCAGGTCGACAGGTCGTAGCTCCTACAATGAGCAGTTCTTC. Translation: CASRSTGRSSYNEQFF.

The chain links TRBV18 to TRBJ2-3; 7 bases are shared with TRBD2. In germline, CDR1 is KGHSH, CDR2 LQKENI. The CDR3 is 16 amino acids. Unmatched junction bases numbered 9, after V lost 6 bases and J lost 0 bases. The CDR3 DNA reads TGTGCCAGCTCCGCAAAAACTAGCGAGAGCACAGATACGCAGTATTTT. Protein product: CASSAKTSESTDTQYF.